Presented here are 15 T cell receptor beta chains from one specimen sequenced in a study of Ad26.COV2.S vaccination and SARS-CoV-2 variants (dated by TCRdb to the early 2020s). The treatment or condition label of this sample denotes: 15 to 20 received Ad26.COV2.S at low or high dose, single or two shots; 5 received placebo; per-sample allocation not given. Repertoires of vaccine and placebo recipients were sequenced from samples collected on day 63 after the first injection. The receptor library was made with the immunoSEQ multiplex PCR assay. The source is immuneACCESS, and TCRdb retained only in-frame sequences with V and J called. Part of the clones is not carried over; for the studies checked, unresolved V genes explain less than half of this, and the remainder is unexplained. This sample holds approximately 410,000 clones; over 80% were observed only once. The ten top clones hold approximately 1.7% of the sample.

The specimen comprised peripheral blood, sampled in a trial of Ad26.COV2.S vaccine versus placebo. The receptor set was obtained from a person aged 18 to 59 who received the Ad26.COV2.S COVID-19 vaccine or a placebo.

CDR3 in amino acids: CASSFKVWLYEQYF. The CDR3 DNA follows: TGTGCCAGCAGTTTTAAGGTTTGGCTATACGAGCAGTACTTC. V and J are TRBV28 and TRBJ2-7, with D uncertain. There are 14 residues in the CDR3. Germline V gene lookup returns CDR1 MDHEN and CDR2 SYDVKM. Between the trimmed V and J ends, which lost 3 bases and 4 bases, there was a span of 13 bases.

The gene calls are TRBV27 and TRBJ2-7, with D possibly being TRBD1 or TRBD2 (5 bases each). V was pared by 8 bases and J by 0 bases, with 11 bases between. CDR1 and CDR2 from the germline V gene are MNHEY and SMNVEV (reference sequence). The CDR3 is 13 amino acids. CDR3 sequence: CASAWGTSYEQYF. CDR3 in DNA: TGTGCCAGCGCCTGGGGGACCTCCTACGAGCAGTACTTC.

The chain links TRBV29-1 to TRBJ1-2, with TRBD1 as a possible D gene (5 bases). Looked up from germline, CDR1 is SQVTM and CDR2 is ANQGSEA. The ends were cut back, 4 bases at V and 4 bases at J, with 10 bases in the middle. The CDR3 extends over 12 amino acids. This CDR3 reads CSVVQGGYGYTF. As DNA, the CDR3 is TGCAGCGTTGTGCAGGGAGGCTATGGCTACACCTTC.

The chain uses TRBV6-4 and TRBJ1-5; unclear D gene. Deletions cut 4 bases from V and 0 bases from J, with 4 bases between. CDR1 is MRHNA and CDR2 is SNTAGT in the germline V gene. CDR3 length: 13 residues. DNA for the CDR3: TGTGCCAGCAGTGTAGGTAGCAATCAGCCCCAGCATTTT. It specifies CASSVGSNQPQHF.

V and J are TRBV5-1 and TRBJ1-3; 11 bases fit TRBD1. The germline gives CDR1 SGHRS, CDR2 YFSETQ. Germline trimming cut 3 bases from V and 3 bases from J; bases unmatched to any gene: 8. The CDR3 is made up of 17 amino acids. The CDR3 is CASSSPGQGAFGNTIYF. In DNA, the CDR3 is TGCGCCAGCAGCTCACCAGGACAGGGGGCTTTTGGAAACACCATATATTTT.

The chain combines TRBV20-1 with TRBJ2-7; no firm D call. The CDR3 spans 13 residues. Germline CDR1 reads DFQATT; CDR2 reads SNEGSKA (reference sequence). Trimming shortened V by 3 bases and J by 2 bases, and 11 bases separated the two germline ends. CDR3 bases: TGCAGTGCTAGTGCGACCGATACCTACGAGCAGTACTTC. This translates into CSASATDTYEQYF.

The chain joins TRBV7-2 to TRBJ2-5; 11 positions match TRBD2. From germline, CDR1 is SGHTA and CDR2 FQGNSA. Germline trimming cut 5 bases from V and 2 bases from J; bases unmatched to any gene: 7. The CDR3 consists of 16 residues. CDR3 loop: CASSLGLAATQETQYF. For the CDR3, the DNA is TGTGCCAGCAGCCTGGGACTAGCGGCAACTCAAGAGACCCAGTACTTC.

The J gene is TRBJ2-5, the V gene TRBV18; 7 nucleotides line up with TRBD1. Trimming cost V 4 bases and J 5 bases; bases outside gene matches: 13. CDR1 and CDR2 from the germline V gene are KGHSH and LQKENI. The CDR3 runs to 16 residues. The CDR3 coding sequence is TGTGCCAGCTCACTGGGACAGAGGGTTCATGGGGAGACCCAGTACTTC. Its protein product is CASSLGQRVHGETQYF.

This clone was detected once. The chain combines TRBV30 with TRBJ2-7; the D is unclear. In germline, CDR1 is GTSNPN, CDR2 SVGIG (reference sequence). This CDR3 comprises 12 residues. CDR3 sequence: CACARVSYEQYF. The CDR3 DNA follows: TGTGCTTGCGCAAGGGTCTCTTACGAGCAGTACTTC.

The CDR3 is CASSPRFAVHEQYF. Written as DNA, the CDR3 is TGTGCCAGCAGTCCCAGGTTTGCAGTCCACGAGCAGTACTTC. V is TRBV6-5 and J is TRBJ2-7; D gene ambiguous. V lost 5 bases to trimming and J lost 5 bases, with 16 bases between them. This CDR3 has 14 amino acids. Germline V gives CDR1 MNHEY, CDR2 SVGAGI.

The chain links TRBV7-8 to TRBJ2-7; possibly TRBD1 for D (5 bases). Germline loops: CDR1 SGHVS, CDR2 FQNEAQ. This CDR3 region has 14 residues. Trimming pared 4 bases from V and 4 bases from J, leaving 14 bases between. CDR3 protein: CASSSDSNGYEQYF. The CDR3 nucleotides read TGTGCCAGCAGCTCCGACAGTAACGGGTACGAGCAGTACTTC.

The CDR3 bases are TGTGCCAGCAGCTTATGGGGGGCGGATCAGCCCCAGCATTTT. Its translation: CASSLWGADQPQHF. This chain links TRBV7-2 with TRBJ1-5, with a weak D call TRBD1 (6 bases). Germline lookup yields CDR1 SGHTA and CDR2 FQGNSA. The CDR3 runs to 14 residues. V was trimmed by 2 bases and J by 5 bases, leaving 10 bases between them.

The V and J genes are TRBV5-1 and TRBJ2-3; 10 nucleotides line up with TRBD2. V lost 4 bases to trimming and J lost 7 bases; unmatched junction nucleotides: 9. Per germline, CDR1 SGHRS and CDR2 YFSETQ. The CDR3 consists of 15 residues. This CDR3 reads CASSVSGGLRNTQYF. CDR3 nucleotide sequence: TGCGCCAGCAGCGTTAGCGGGGGGTTAAGGAATACGCAGTATTTT.

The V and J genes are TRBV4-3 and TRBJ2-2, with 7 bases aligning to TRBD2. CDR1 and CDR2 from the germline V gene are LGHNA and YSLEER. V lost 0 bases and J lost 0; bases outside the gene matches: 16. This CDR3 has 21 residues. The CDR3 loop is CASSQDVTGGFSVTNTGELFF. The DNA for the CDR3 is TGCGCCAGCAGCCAAGATGTGACGGGGGGTTTTTCGGTTACGAACACCGGGGAGCTGTTTTTT.

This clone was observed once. CDR3: CASSQDPGETQYF. The CDR3 nucleotides read TGTGCCAGCAGCCAAGATCCCGGGGAGACCCAGTACTTC. V gene TRBV14 combines with J gene TRBJ2-5; D call uncertain. The CDR3 has 13 amino acids. Trimming took off 0 bases at V and 5 bases at J, with 7 bases between the two ends. CDR1 is SGHDN and CDR2 is FVKESK in the germline V gene.